The 10 T cell receptor beta chains below all came from one sample that was sequenced in a study of immune cell composition in non-small cell lung cancer. Normal lung sampling was at least 3 cm from the tumour, as distant as possible. TCRdb's copy holds only in-frame clones and misses some; the assay was immunoSEQ multiplex PCR. Altogether some 4,000 clones are present, about three quarters being singletons, with the ten largest covering around a tenth. The sample was non-adjacent lung tissue. The source is a human donor with non-small cell lung cancer.

The chain couples TRBV19 to TRBJ2-1; unclear D gene. Trimming removed 6 bases at V and 8 bases at J, with 11 bases between. CDR1 and CDR2 (germline): LNHDA, SQIVND (reference sequence). This CDR3 is 12 amino acids long. This chain's CDR3 is CASRTNLDEQFF. The DNA for the CDR3 is TGTGCCAGTAGAACCAATTTAGATGAGCAGTTCTTC.

The gene calls are TRBV27 and TRBJ2-1; TRBD2 matches at 12 bases. The CDR3 spans 17 residues. The trim removed 5 bases at V and 8 bases at J, leaving 13 bases unmatched. Germline lookup yields CDR1 MNHEY and CDR2 SMNVEV (reference sequence). CDR3 in amino acids: CASSPGLAGGVGDEQFF. The CDR3 DNA reads TGTGCCAGCAGTCCGGGACTAGCGGGTGGAGTGGGCGATGAGCAGTTCTTC.

The rearrangement links TRBV30 to TRBJ2-2, with 12 bases aligning to TRBD2. CDR3 length equals 18 residues. CDR1 and CDR2 from the germline V gene are GTSNPN and SVGIG (reference sequence). The J segment lost 5 bases and the V segment lost 3 bases, leaving 13 bases of the junction unmatched. The CDR3 sequence: CAWRRLGLAGGHTGELFF. For the CDR3, the DNA is TGTGCCTGGAGGCGTTTGGGGCTAGCGGGGGGGCATACCGGGGAGCTGTTTTTT.

The V and J genes are TRBV7-9 and TRBJ1-2; no clear D gene. The length of the CDR3 is 15 residues. CDR1 is SEHNR, CDR2 FQNEAQ, per germline (reference sequence). V lost 6 bases to trimming and J lost 4 bases, with 18 bases between them. CDR3 in DNA: TGTGCCAGCAGTCTAGCGGCGGACGGAGGCTATGGCTACACCTTC. This translates into CASSLAADGGYGYTF.

The V call is TRBV11-2, the J call TRBJ2-7, with a tentative D call TRBD2 (6 bases). This CDR3 has 16 residues. V dropped 4 bases and J dropped 3 bases, with 19 bases sitting between them. Germline V lookup: CDR1 SGHAT, CDR2 FQNNGV. The DNA for the CDR3 is TGTGCCAGCAGCTCCCCGCGCGAGCGGGCTTACTACGAGCAGTACTTC. Protein product: CASSSPRERAYYEQYF.

The rearrangement joins TRBV28 to TRBJ1-2, with a tentative D call TRBD1 (5 bases). Between the trimmed V and J ends, which lost 3 bases and 7 bases, there was a span of 12 bases. This CDR3 comprises 13 residues. From germline, CDR1 is MDHEN and CDR2 SYDVKM. The CDR3 bases are TGTGCCAGCAGTTTGGACACTACCCTTGGCTACACCTTC. Amino acid sequence: CASSLDTTLGYTF.

DNA for the CDR3: TGCAGTGCGGCGGGCAATGAGCAGTTCTTC. Its translation: CSAAGNEQFF. The chain is built from TRBV20-1 and TRBJ2-1; D perhaps matches TRBD2 (5 bases). The V and J ends lost 6 bases and 6 bases respectively, with 6 bases between them. The CDR3 has 10 amino acids. The germline CDR1 and CDR2 sequences are DFQATT and SNEGSKA (reference sequence).

J is TRBJ1-1 and V is TRBV6-5; the D gene is possibly TRBD1 (5 bases). The germline V and J ends were trimmed by 4 bases and 6 bases, with 15 bases remaining between them. Germline V gene lookup returns CDR1 MNHEY and CDR2 SVGAGI. This CDR3 has 14 residues. The CDR3 DNA is TGTGCCAGCAGTTCCTACCTTACAGGAGCTGAAGCTTTCTTT. Translation: CASSSYLTGAEAFF.

The genes are TRBV28 and TRBJ2-7; perhaps TRBD1 as D (6 bases). The CDR3 covers 13 residues. The germline gives CDR1 MDHEN, CDR2 SYDVKM. The V end was cut by 2 bases, the J end by 4 bases, with 9 bases between. CDR3 region: CASSLPGDYEQYF. The CDR3, as DNA: TGTGCCAGCAGTTTACCAGGGGATTACGAGCAGTACTTC.

On this clone: Relative to the germline gene, one junction end is altered; a read error may explain this. The sample holds other DNA sequences that translate to the same CDR3. This chain joins TRBV5-6 and TRBJ2-2, with a tentative D call TRBD2 (5 bases). CDR1 is SGHDT, CDR2 YYEEEE, per germline. The CDR3 is made up of 13 amino acids. For the CDR3, the DNA is TGTGCCAGCAGCTTGGTGAGCACCGGGGAACTGTTTTTT. Translating gives CASSLVSTGELFF. The full variable domain, completed using reference TRBV5-6 and TRBJ2-2, is DAGVTQSPTHLIKTRGQQVTLRCSPKSGHDTVSWYQQALGQGPQFIFQYYEEEERQRGNFPDRFSGHQFPNYSSELNVNALLLGDSALYLCASSLVSTGELFFGEGSRLTVL.